This TCR beta chain was sequenced during a study of cytotoxic CD8 clonotypes in ibrutinib-treated CLL. Overall study results and limits: Clonality was higher at baseline than in age-matched healthy donors and tracked circulating CD8+ T-cell counts.

TCRdb's table, derived via immunoSEQ multiplex PCR, lists solely in-frame clones and lacks some. The repertoire includes fewer than 150,000 clones, around 80% of them detected once, and 3% to 4% sits in the top ten. The V gene's germline CDR1 is MNHEY and CDR2 SVGAGI. Deletions cut 7 bases from V and 1 base from J, with 16 bases between. This CDR3 comprises 15 residues. This clone was observed a single time. Antigen: not known. J is TRBJ1-1 and V is TRBV6-5; possibly TRBD1 for D (5 bases). This sequence originates from a human donor with chronic lymphocytic leukemia. This specimen was PBMCs, taken after 24 months of ibrutinib treatment. In DNA form, the CDR3 reads TGTGCCAGCAACCAAAGGGACGGCTGGAACACTGAAGCTTTCTTT. Protein: CASNQRDGWNTEAFF.